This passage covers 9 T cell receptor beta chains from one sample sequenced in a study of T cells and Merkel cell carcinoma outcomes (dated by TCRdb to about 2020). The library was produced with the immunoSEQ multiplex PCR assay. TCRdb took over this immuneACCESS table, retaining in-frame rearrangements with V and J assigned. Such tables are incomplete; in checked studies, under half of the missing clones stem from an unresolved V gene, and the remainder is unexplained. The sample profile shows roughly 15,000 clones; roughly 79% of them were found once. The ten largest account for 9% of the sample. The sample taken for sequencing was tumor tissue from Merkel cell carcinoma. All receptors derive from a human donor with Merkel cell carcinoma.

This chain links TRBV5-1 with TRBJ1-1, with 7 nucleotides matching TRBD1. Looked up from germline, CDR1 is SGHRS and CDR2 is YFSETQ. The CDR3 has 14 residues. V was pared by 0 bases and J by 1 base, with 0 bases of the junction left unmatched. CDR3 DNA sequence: TGCGCCAGCAGCTTGGAGGGGGCGAACACTGAAGCTTTCTTT. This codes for CASSLEGANTEAFF.

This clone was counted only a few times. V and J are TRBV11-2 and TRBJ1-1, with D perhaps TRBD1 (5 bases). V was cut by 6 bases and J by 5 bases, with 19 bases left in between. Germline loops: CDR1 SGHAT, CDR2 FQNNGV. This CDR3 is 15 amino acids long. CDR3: CASRTPGWGRTEAFF. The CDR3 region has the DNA TGTGCCAGCAGAACCCCAGGGTGGGGTCGAACTGAAGCTTTCTTT.

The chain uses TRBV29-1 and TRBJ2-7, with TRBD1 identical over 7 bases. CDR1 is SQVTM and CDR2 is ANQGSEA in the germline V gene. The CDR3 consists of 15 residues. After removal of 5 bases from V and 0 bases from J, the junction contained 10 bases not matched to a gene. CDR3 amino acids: CSVKGGAGLSYEQYF. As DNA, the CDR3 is TGCAGCGTTAAAGGGGGCGCGGGCCTCTCCTACGAGCAGTACTTC.

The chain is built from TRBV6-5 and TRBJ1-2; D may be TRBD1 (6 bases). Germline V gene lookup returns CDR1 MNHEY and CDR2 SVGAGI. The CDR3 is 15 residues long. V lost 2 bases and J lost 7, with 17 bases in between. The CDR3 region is CASSYQGGTASGYTF. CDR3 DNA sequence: TGTGCCAGCAGTTACCAAGGGGGGACGGCCTCTGGCTACACCTTC.

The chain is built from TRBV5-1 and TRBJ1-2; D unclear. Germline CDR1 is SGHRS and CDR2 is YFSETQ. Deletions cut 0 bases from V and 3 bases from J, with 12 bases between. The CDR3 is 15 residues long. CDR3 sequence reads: CASSLGAEFDYGYTF. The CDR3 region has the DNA TGCGCCAGCAGCTTGGGGGCAGAGTTCGACTATGGCTACACCTTC.

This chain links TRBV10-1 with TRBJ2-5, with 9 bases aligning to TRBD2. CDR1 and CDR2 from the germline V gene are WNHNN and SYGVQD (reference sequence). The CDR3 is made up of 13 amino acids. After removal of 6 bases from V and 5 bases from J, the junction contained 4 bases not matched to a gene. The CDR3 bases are TGCGCCAGCAGAGCGGGAGGTTCGGAGACCCAGTACTTC. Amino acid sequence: CASRAGGSETQYF.

CDR3 DNA: TGTGCCAGCAGCCTAAATCCGGGACAGGGGGTTGGTAGCTACACCTTC. Protein product: CASSLNPGQGVGSYTF. The rearrangement links TRBV7-3 to TRBJ1-2; 11 nucleotides match TRBD1. Trimming removed 5 bases from V and 9 bases from J; junction bases left unmatched: 14. The CDR3 extends over 16 amino acids. Looked up from germline, CDR1 is SGHTA and CDR2 is FQGTGA.

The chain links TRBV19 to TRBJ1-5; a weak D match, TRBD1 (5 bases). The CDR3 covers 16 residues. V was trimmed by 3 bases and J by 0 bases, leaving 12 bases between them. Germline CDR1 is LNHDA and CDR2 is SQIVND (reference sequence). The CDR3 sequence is CASSMRGGFSNQPQHF. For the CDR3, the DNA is TGTGCCAGTAGTATGAGGGGCGGTTTTAGCAATCAGCCCCAGCATTTT. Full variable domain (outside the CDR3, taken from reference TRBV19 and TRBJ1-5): DGGITQSPKYLFRKEGQNVTLSCEQNLNHDAMYWYRQDPGQGLRLIYYSQIVNDFQKGDIAEGYSVSREKKESFPLTVTSAQKNPTAFYLCASSMRGGFSNQPQHFGDGTRLSIL.

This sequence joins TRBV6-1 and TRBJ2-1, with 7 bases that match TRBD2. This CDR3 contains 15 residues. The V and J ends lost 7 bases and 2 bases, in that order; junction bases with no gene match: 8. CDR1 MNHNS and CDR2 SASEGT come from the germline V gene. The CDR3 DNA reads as TGTGCCAGCACTTCCGGAGCGGGGACCTACAATGAGCAGTTCTTC. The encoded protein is CASTSGAGTYNEQFF.